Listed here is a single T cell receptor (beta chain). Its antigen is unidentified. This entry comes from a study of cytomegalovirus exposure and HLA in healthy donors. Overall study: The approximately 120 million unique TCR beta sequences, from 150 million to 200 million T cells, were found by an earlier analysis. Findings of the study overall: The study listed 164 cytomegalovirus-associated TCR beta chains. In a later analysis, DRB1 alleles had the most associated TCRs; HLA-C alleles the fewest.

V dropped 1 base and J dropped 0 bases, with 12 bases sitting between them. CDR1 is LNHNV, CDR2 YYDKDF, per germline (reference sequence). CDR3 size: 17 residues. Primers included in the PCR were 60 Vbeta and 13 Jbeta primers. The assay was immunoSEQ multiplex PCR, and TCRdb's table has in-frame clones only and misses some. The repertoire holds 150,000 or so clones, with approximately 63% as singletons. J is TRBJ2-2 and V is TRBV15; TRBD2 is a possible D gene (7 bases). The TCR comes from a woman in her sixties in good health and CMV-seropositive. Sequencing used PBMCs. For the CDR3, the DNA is TGTGCCACCAGCAGAGTTAGGGGGGGGACGAACACCGGGGAGCTGTTTTTT. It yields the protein CATSRVRGGTNTGELFF. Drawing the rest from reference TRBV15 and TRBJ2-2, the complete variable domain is DAMVIQNPRYQVTQFGKPVTLSCSQTLNHNVMYWYQQKSSQAPKLLFHYYDKDFNNEADTPDNFQSRRPNTSFCFLDIRSPGLGDTAMYLCATSRVRGGTNTGELFFGEGSRLTVL.